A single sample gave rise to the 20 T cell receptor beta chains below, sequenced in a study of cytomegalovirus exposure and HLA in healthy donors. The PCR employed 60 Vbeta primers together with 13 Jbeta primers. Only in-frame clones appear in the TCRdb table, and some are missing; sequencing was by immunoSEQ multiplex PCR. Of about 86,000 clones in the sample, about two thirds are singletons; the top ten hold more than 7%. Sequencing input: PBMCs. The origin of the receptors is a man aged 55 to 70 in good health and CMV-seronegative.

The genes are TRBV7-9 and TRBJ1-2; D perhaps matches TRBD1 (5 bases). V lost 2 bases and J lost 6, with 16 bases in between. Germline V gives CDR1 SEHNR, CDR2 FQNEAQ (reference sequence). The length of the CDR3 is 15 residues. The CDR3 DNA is TGTGCCAGCAGCTTACAGGGCGCTGTCCGGGATGGCTACACCTTC. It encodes CASSLQGAVRDGYTF.

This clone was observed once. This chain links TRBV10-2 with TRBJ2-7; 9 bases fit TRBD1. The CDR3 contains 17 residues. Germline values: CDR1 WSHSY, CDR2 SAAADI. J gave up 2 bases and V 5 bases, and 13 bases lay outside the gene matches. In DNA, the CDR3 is TGCGCCAGCAGTCCCCCACAGGGGGCGGGAGTCACCTACGAGCAGTACTTC. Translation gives CASSPPQGAGVTYEQYF.

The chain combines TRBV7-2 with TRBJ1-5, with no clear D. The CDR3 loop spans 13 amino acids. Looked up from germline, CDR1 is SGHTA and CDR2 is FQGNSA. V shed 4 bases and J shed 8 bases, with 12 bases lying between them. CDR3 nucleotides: TGTGCCAGCAGCTCGCGGACTACAGAGCCCCAGCATTTT. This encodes CASSSRTTEPQHF.

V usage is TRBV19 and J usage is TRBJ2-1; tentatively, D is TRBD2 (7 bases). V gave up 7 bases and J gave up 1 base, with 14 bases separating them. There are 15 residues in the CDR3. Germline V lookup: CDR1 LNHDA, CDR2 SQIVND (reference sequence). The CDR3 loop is CASTNEGGSYNEQFF. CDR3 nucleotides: TGTGCCAGTACCAATGAGGGGGGGTCCTACAATGAGCAGTTCTTC.

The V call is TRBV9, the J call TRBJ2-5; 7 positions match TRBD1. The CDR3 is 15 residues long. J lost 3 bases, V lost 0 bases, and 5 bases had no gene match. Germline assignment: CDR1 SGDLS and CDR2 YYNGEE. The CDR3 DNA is TGTGCCAGCAGCGTAGTTGGCAGGGGGAAAGAGACCCAGTACTTC. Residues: CASSVVGRGKETQYF.

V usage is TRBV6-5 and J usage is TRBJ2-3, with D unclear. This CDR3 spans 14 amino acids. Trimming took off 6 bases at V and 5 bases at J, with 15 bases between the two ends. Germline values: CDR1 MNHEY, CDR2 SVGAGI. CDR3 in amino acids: CASSPRESGDTQYF. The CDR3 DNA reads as TGTGCCAGCAGCCCGAGAGAGTCGGGAGATACGCAGTATTTT.

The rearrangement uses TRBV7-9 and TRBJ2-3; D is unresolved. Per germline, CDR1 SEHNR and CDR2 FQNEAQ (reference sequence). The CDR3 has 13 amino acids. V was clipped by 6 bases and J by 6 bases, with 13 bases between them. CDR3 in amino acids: CASSSKEWDTQYF. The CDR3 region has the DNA TGTGCCAGCAGTAGTAAGGAGTGGGATACGCAGTATTTT.

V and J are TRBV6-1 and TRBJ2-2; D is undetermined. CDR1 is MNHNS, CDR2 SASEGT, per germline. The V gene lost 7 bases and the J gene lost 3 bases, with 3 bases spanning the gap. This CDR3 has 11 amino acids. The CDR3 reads CASTYTGELFF. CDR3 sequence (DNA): TGTGCCAGCACATACACCGGGGAGCTGTTTTTT.

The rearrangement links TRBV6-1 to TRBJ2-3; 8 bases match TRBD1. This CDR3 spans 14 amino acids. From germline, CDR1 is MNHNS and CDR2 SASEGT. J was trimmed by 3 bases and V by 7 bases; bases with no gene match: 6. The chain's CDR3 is CASNRGIGTDTQYF. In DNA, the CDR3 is TGTGCCAGCAACAGGGGGATCGGTACAGATACGCAGTATTTT.

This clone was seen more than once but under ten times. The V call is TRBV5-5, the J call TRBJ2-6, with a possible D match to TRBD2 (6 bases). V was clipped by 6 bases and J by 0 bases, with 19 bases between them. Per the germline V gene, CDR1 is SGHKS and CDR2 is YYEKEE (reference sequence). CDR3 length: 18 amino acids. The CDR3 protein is CASTTLLGGNSGANVLTF. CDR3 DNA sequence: TGTGCCAGCACCACCCTCCTGGGGGGAAACTCTGGGGCCAACGTCCTGACTTTC.

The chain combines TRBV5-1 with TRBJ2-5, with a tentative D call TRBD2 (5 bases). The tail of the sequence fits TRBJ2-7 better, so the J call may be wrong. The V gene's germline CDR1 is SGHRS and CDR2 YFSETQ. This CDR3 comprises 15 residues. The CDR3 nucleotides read TGCGCCAGCAGCTTGGCCGGGGTAGGGATCCACGAGCAGTACTTC. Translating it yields CASSLAGVGIHEQYF.

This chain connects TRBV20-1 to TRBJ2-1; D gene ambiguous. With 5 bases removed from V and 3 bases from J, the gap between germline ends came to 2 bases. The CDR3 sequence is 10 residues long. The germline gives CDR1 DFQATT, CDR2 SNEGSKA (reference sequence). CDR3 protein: CSALYNEQFF. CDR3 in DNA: TGCAGTGCTCTCTACAATGAGCAGTTCTTC.

CDR3 DNA: TGCAGCGCTGTACTAGCGGGGGGGTTCTCCTACAATGAGCAGTTCTTC. Its protein is CSAVLAGGFSYNEQFF. This chain links TRBV29-1 with TRBJ2-1; the match to TRBD2 covers 13 bases. V was clipped by 7 bases and J by 0 bases; unmatched bases: 6. Germline V gene sequence: CDR1 SQVTM, CDR2 ANQGSEA. The CDR3 contains 16 residues.

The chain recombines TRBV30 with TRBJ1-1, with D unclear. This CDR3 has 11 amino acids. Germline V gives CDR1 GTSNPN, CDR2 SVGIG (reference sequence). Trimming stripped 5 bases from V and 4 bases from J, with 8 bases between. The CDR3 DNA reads TGTGCCTGGGCAGATGTCACTGAAGCTTTCTTT. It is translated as CAWADVTEAFF.

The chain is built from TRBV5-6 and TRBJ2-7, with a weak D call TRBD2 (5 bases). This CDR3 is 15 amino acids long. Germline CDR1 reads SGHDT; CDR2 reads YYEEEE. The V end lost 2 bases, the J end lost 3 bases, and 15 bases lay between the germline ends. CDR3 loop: CASSFGVFGGYEQYF. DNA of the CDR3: TGTGCCAGCAGCTTTGGGGTTTTCGGAGGCTACGAGCAGTACTTC.

The CDR3 nucleotides are TGCAGCGTGGAGGATCCCCTCGCAGGTACGCAGTATTTT. This gives the protein CSVEDPLAGTQYF. The J gene is TRBJ2-3, the V gene TRBV29-1; TRBD2 is a possible D gene (5 bases). There are 13 residues in the CDR3. Per germline, CDR1 SQVTM and CDR2 ANQGSEA. The V gene lost 6 bases and the J gene lost 8 bases, with 18 bases spanning the gap.

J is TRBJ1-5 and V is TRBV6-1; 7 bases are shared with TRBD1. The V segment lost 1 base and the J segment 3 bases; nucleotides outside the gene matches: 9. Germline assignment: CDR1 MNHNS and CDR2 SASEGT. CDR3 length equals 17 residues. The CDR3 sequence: CASSEVGGQSFNQPQHF. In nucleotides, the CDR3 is TGTGCCAGCAGTGAAGTTGGGGGACAGTCGTTCAATCAGCCCCAGCATTTT.

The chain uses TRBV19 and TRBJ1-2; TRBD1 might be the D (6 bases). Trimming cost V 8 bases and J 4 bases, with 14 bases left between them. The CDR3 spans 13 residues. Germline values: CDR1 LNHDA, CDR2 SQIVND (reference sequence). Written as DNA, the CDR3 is TGTGCCAGTGGGCAGGGGCTCCCCTATGGCTACACCTTC. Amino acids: CASGQGLPYGYTF.

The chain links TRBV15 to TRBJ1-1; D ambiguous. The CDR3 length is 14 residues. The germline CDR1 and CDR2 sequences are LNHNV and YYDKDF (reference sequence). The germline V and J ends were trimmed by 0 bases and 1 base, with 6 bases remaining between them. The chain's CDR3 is CATSRDYGNTEAFF. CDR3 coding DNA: TGTGCCACCAGCAGAGATTACGGGAACACTGAAGCTTTCTTT.

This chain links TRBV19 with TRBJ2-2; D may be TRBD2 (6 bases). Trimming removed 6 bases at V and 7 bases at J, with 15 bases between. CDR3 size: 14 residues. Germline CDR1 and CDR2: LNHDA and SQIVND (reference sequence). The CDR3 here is CASRAGTEGGELFF. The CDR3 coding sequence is TGTGCCAGTAGAGCCGGGACGGAGGGCGGGGAGCTGTTTTTT.